One T cell receptor beta chain is described in this entry. Assay: immunoSEQ multiplex PCR; the TCRdb copy retains only in-frame clones and omits some. The repertoire holds about 14,000 clones, with less than 90% as singletons. This specimen comes from a study of technical replicates of blood from a few donors. This receptor was obtained from a human donor in good health. Input material: PBMCs.

In DNA form, the CDR3 reads TGTGCCAGCAGCTCCACAATCTACGGGGTGGGAAATGGCTACACCTTC. The encoded protein is CASSSTIYGVGNGYTF. The V and J genes are TRBV11-2 and TRBJ1-2; D not resolved. In germline, CDR1 is SGHAT, CDR2 FQNNGV. The V gene lost 4 bases and the J gene lost 6 bases, with 21 bases spanning the gap. CDR3 length: 16 residues.